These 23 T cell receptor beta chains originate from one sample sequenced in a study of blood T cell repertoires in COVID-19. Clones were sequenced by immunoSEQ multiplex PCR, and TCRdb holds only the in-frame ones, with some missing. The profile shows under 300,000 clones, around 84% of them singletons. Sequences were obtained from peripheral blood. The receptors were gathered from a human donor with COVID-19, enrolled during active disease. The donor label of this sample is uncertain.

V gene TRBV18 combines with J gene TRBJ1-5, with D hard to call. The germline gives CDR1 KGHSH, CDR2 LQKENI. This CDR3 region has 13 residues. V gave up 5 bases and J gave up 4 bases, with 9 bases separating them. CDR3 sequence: CASSASLNQPQHF. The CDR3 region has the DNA TGTGCCAGCTCAGCCAGTCTTAATCAGCCCCAGCATTTT.

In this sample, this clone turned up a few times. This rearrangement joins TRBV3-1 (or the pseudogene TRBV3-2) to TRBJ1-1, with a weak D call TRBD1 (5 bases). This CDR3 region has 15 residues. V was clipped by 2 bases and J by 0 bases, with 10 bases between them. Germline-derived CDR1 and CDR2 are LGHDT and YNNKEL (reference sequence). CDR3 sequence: CASSQLRALNTEAFF. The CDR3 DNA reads TGTGCCAGCAGCCAACTCAGGGCATTGAACACTGAAGCTTTCTTT.

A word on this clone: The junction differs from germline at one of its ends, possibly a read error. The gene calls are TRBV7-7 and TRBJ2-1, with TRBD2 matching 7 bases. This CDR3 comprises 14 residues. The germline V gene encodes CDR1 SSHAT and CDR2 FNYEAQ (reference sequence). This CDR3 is CASSLRTSNSEQFF. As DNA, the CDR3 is TGTGCTAGCAGCTTAAGGACTAGTAACTCTGAGCAGTTCTTC. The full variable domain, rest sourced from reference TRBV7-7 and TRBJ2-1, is GAGVSQSPRYKVTKRGQDVTLRCDPISSHATLYWYQQALGQGPEFLTYFNYEAQPDKSGLPSDRFSAERPEGSISTLTIQRTEQRDSAMYRCASSLRTSNSEQFFGPGTRLTVL.

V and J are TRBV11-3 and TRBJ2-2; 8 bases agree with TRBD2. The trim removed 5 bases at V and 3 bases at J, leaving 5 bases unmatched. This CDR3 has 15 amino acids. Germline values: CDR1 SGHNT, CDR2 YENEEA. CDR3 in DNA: TGTGCCAGCAGCCCGGAAGCGGGGGACACCGGGGAGCTGTTTTTT. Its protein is CASSPEAGDTGELFF.

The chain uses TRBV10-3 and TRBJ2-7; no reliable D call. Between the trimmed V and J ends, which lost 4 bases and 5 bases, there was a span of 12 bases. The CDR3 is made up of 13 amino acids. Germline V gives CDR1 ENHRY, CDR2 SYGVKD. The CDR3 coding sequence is TGTGCCATCAGTGGCAGGCCTCCCGACGAGCAGTACTTC. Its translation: CAISGRPPDEQYF.

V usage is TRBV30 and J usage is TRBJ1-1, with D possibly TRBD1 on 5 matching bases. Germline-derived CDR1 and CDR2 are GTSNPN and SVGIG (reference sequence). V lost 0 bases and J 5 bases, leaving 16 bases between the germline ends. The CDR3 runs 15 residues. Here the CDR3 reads CAWSVQESLGTEAFF. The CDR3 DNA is TGTGCCTGGAGTGTACAGGAGAGCCTTGGGACTGAAGCTTTCTTT.

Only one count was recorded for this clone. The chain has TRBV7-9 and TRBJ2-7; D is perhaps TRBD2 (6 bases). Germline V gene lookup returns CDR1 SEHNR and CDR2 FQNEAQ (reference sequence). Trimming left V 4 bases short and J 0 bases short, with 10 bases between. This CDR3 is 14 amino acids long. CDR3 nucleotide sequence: TGTGCCAGCAGCTGGTGGGGGGTCTCCTACGAGCAGTACTTC. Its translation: CASSWWGVSYEQYF.

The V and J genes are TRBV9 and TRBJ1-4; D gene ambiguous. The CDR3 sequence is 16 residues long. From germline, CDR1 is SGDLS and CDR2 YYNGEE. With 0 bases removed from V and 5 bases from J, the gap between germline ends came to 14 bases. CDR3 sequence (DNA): TGTGCCAGCAGCGTAGGGGTAGGGAGGGTGAATGAAAAACTGTTTTTT. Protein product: CASSVGVGRVNEKLFF.

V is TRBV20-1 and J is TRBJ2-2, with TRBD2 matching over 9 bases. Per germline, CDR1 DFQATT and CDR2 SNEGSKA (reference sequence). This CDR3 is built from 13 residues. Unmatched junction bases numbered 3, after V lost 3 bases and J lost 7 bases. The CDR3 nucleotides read TGCAGTGCTAGTACTAGCGGGCGCGGGGAGCTGTTTTTT. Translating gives CSASTSGRGELFF.

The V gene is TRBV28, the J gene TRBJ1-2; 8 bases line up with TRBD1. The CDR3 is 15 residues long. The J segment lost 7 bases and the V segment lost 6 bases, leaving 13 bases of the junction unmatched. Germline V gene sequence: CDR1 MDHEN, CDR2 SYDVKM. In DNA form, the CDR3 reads TGTGCCAGCAGCCCTCCCCAGGGGGCGGCGGGTGGCTACACCTTC. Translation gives CASSPPQGAAGGYTF.

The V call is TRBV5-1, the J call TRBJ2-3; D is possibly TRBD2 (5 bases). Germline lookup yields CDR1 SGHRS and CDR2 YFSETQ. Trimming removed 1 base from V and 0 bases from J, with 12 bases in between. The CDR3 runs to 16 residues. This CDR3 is CASSLFVEASTDTQYF. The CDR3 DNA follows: TGCGCCAGCAGCTTGTTCGTGGAGGCAAGCACAGATACGCAGTATTTT. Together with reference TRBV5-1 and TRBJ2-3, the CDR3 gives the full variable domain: KAGVTQTPRYLIKTRGQQVTLSCSPISGHRSVSWYQQTPGQGLQFLFEYFSETQRNKGNFPGRFSGRQFSNSRSEMNVSTLELGDSALYLCASSLFVEASTDTQYFGPGTRLTVL.

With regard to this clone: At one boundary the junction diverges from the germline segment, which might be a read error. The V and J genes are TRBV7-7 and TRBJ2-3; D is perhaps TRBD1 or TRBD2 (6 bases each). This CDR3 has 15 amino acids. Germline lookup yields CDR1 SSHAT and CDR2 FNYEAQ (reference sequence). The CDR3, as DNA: TGTGCTAGCAGCTTAGGGGGGCCCAGCACAGATACGCAGTATTTT. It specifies CASSLGGPSTDTQYF.

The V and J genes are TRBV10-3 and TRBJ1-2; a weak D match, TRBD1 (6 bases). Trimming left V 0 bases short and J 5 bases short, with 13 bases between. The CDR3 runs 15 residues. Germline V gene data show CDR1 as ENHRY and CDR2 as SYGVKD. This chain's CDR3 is CAISESDSGSYGYTF. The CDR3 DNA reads TGTGCCATCAGTGAGTCGGACAGTGGGTCTTATGGCTACACCTTC.

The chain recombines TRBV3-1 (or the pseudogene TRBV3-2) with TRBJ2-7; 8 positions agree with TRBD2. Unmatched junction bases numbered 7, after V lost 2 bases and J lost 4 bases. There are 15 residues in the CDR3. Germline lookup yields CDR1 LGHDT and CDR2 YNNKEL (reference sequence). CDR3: CASSQMPSGYYEQYF. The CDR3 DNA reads TGTGCCAGCAGCCAAATGCCTAGCGGGTATTACGAGCAGTACTTC.

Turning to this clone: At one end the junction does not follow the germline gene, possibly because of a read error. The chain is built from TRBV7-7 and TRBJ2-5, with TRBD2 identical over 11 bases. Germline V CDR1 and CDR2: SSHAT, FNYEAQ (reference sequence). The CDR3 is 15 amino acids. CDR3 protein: CASSAGTSGQETQYF. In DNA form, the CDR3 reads TGTGCTAGCAGCGCCGGGACTAGCGGACAAGAGACCCAGTACTTC. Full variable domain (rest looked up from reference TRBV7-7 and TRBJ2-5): GAGVSQSPRYKVTKRGQDVTLRCDPISSHATLYWYQQALGQGPEFLTYFNYEAQPDKSGLPSDRFSAERPEGSISTLTIQRTEQRDSAMYRCASSAGTSGQETQYFGPGTRLLVL.

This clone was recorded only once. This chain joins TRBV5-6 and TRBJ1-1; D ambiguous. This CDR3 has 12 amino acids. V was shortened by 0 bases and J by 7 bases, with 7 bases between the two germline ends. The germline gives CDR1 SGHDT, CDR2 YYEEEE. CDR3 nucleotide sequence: TGTGCCAGCAGCTTGGACAGCCTTGAAGCTTTCTTT. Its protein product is CASSLDSLEAFF.

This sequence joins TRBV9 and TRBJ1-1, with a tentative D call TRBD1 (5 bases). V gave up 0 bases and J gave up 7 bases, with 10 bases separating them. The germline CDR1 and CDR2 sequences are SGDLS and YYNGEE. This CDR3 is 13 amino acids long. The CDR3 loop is CASSVGQTVEAFF. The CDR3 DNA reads TGTGCCAGCAGCGTAGGGCAGACAGTTGAAGCTTTCTTT.

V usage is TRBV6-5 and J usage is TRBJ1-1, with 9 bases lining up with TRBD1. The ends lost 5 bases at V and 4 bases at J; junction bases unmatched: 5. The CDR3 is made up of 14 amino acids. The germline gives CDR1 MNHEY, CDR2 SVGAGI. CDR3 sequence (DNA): TGTGCCAGCAGTCTCCGACAGGGGGGCACTGAAGCTTTCTTT. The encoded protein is CASSLRQGGTEAFF.

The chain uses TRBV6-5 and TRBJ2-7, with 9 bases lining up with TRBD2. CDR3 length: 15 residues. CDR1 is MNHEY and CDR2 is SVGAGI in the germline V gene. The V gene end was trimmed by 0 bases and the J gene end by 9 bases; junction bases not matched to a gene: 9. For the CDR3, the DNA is TGTGCCAGCAGTTACTCGATTAGCGGGGGTACGTTGCAGTACTTC. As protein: CASSYSISGGTLQYF.

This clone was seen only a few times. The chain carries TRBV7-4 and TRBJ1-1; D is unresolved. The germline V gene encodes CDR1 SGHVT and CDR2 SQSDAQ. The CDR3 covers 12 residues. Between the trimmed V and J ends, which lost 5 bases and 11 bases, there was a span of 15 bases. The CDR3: CASSASRARAFF. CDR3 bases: TGTGCCAGCAGCGCCTCGAGGGCTAGGGCTTTCTTT.

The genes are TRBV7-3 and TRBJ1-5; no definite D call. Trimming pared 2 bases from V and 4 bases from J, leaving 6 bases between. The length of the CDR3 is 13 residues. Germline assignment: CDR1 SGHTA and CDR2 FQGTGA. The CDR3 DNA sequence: TGTGCCAGCAGCTTATTAGTTAATCAGCCCCAGCATTTT. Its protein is CASSLLVNQPQHF.

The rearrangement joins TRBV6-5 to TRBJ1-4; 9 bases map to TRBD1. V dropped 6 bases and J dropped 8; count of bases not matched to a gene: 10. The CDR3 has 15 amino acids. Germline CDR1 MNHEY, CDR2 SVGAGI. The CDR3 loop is CASRPTGTGIEKLFF. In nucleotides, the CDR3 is TGTGCCAGCAGGCCCACCGGGACAGGGATCGAAAAACTGTTTTTT.

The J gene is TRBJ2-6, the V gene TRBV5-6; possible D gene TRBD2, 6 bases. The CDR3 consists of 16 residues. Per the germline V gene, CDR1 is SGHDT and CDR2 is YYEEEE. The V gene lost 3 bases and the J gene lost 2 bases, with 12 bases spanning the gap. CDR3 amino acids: CASSWGREAGANVLTF. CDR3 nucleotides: TGTGCCAGCAGCTGGGGCAGGGAGGCTGGGGCCAACGTCCTGACTTTC.